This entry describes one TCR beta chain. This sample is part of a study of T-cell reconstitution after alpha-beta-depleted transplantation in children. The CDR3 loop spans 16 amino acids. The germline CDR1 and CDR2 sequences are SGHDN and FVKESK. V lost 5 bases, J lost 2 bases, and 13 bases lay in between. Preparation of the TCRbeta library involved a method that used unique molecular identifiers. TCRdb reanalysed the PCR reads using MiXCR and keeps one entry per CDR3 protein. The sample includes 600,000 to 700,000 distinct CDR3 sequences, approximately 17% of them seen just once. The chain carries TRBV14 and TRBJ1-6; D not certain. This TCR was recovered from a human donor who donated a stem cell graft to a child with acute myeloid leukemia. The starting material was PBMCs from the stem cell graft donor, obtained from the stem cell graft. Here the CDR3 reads CASSDGMGTYNSPLHF. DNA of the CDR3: TGTGCCAGCAGCGACGGGATGGGTACCTATAATTCACCCCTCCACTTT.